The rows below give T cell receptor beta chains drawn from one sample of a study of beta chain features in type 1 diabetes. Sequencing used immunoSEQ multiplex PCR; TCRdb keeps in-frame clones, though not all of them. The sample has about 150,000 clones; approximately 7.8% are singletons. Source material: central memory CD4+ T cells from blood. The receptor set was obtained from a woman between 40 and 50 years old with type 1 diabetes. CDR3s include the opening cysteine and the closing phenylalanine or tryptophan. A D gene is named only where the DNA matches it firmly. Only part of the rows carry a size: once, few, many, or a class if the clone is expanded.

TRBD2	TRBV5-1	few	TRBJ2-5	CASSPLDTGGTEQYF	TGCGCCAGCAGCCCCCTGGACACCGGGGGGACGGAGCAGTACTTC
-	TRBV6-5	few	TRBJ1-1	CASGRGFAEAFF	TGTGCCAGTGGGCGGGGCTTCGCTGAAGCTTTCTTT
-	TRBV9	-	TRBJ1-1	CASSVDTQGFEAFF	TGTGCCAGCAGCGTCGATACGCAGGGGTTTGAAGCTTTCTTT
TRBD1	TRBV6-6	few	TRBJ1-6	CATNRGKEGSPLHF	TGTGCCACCAACAGGGGGAAAGAAGGTTCACCCCTCCACTTT
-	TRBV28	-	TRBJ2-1	CASSIGTSHGNEQFF	TGTGCCAGCAGCATTGGGACAAGCCATGGCAATGAGCAGTTCTTC
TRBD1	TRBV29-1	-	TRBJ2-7	CSAEGQGASYEQYF	TGCAGCGCAGAGGGACAGGGGGCCAGCTACGAGCAGTACTTC
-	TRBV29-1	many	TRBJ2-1	CSVEDFFTNSYNEQFF	TGCAGCGTTGAAGACTTCTTCACTAACTCCTACAATGAGCAGTTCTTC
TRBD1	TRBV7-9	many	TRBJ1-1	CASSLGTGGNTEAFF	TGTGCCAGCAGCTTAGGGACAGGGGGCAACACTGAAGCTTTCTTT
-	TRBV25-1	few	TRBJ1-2	CASREPGVGDYGYTF	TGTGCCAGCCGTGAACCGGGGGTGGGGGACTATGGCTACACCTTC
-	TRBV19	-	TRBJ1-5	CASSMGRDRQPQHF	TGTGCCAGTAGTATGGGGAGGGACCGTCAGCCCCAGCATTTT
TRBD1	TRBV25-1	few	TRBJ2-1	CASSSGQGFPGNEQFF	TGTGCCAGCAGTTCTGGACAGGGCTTCCCTGGCAATGAGCAGTTCTTC
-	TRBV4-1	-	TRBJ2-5	CASSRLLGETQYF	TGCGCCAGCAGCCGGCTTCTGGGCGAGACCCAGTACTTC
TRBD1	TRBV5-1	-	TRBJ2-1	CASSQQGANNEQFF	TGCGCCAGCAGCCAACAGGGGGCCAACAATGAGCAGTTCTTC
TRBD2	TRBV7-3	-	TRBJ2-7	CASSASSGRAYEQYF	TGTGCCAGCAGCGCCTCTAGCGGGAGGGCCTACGAGCAGTACTTC
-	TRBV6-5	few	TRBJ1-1	CASIGQPGRNTEAFF	TGTGCCAGCATCGGCCAGCCAGGGCGGAACACTGAAGCTTTCTTT
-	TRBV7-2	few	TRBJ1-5	CASSYLGQGLQHF	TGTGCCAGCAGCTACCTTGGTCAGGGCCTCCAGCATTTT
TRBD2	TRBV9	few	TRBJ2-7	CASSVSGRPHEQYF	TGTGCCAGCAGCGTTAGCGGGAGACCCCACGAGCAGTACTTC
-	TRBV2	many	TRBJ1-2	CASGRDNGYGYTF	TGTGCCAGTGGCCGGGACAACGGCTATGGCTACACCTTC
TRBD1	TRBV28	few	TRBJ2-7	CASRAGTGKSLEQYF	TGTGCCAGCAGAGCTGGGACAGGGAAGTCCCTCGAGCAGTACTTC
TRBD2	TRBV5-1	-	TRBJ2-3	CASSLEWGGDTQYF	TGCGCCAGCAGCTTGGAATGGGGAGGGGATACGCAGTATTTT
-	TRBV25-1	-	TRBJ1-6	CASRSTGYNSPLHF	TGTGCCAGCAGAAGTACAGGGTATAATTCACCCCTCCACTTT
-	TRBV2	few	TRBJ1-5	CASSAAGGQPQHF	TGTGCCAGCAGTGCAGCCGGGGGTCAGCCCCAGCATTTT
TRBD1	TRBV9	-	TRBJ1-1	CASSVLPGTGEAFF	TGTGCCAGCAGCGTACTTCCCGGGACAGGGGAAGCTTTCTTT
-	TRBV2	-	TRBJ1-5	CASSVNNNQPQHF	TGTGCCAGCAGTGTGAACAACAATCAGCCCCAGCATTTT
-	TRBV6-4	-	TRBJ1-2	CASSESRTARYGYTF	TGTGCCAGCAGTGAATCGAGGACAGCTCGCTATGGCTACACCTTC